This paragraph covers one TCR beta chain sequence. Its antigen is still unknown. The protocol was immunoSEQ multiplex PCR, while the TCRdb copy is restricted to in-frame clones and leaves out a portion. The top ten clones hold approximately 1.3% of a sample with about a million clones, around 74% of them seen once. This record comes from a study of shared clonotypes between healthy human individuals. Findings of the study overall: Among a few donors, approximately 4.6% of naive CD4 clonotypes were found in common.

Germline CDR1 SQVTM, CDR2 ANQGSEA. The CDR3 extends over 16 amino acids. Losses at the gene ends were 4 bases for V and 1 base for J; bases not matched to a gene: 9. Material: memory CD4+ T cells sorted from blood. Subset: CD45RA-negative fraction. This sequence originates from a man aged 18 to 35 in good health. The gene calls are TRBV29-1 and TRBJ2-1; 8 bases agree with TRBD2. The CDR3 is CSVGFVPGGSYNEQFF. CDR3 nucleotide sequence: TGCAGCGTTGGTTTTGTCCCGGGGGGGTCCTACAATGAGCAGTTCTTC.